A single T cell receptor beta chain is shown here with its context. This CDR3 contains 13 residues. CDR1 and CDR2 from the germline V gene are LNHDA and SQIVND (reference sequence). The J segment lost 4 bases and the V segment lost 7 bases, leaving 5 bases of the junction unmatched. These data originate in a study of blood T cell repertoires in COVID-19. Study-wide context: The origin of the acute and convalescent COVID-19 samples was the United States, Italy and Spain.

Participants, about 18 to 90 years old, spanned some 23 US areas. In the authors' workflow: Amplification of reference gene primers was used by the study to estimate nucleated cell counts. Clones were sequenced by immunoSEQ multiplex PCR, and TCRdb holds only the in-frame ones, with some missing. The D gene and trimming were derived from the DNA, and the V and J assignments and clone size from that table. Here the sample spans 200,000 or so clones, around 82% being singletons. The sequencing sample was made of PBMCs or T cells enriched from blood (not recorded which). This sequence originates from a man in his forties who had recovered from COVID-19. This chain uses TRBV19 with TRBJ1-1; 8 bases match TRBD1. The chain's CDR3 is CASTRQGTTEAFF. CDR3 DNA: TGTGCCAGTACTAGACAGGGGACCACTGAAGCTTTCTTT.